What follows are 27 T cell receptor beta chains derived from one specimen sequenced in a study of blood T cell repertoires in COVID-19. Here immunoSEQ multiplex PCR was the method, and the copy in TCRdb shows in-frame clones only, minus some. The repertoire holds almost 200,000 clones, with around 79% as singletons. The sample consisted of peripheral blood. The receptor source for this set is a woman between 40 and 55 years old with COVID-19, enrolled during active disease.

This chain connects TRBV10-3 to TRBJ1-1, with D possibly matching TRBD1 (6 bases). The CDR3 consists of 13 residues. CDR1 is ENHRY and CDR2 is SYGVKD in the germline V gene. Trimming took off 5 bases at V and 8 bases at J, with 15 bases between the two ends. The CDR3 sequence is CAISPGDNYEAFF. The DNA of the CDR3 is TGTGCCATCAGTCCTGGGGACAACTACGAAGCTTTCTTT.

The J gene is TRBJ2-1, the V gene TRBV4-2; 11 bases are shared with TRBD2. V shed 3 bases, J shed 9 bases, and the junction held 10 bases outside the gene matches. Germline V gene lookup returns CDR1 LGHNA and CDR2 YNFKEQ. The CDR3 runs 16 residues. The CDR3 protein is CASSQTLAGVMGEQFF. The DNA of the CDR3 is TGTGCCAGCAGCCAGACACTAGCGGGAGTTATGGGTGAGCAGTTCTTC.

This clone turned up a few times. The chain combines TRBV10-2 with TRBJ1-6, with 7 bases aligning to TRBD1. V was clipped by 2 bases and J by 10 bases; unmatched bases: 14. This CDR3 comprises 17 residues. Germline V gene lookup returns CDR1 WSHSY and CDR2 SAAADI. The CDR3 spells CASSETFRTGSGSPLHF. The CDR3 DNA is TGCGCCAGCAGTGAGACATTTAGGACAGGTTCGGGGTCACCCCTCCACTTT.

This chain uses TRBV19 with TRBJ2-5; 10 bases agree with TRBD2. Germline-derived CDR1 and CDR2 are LNHDA and SQIVND (reference sequence). The V gene end was trimmed by 4 bases and the J gene end by 4 bases; junction bases not matched to a gene: 9. The CDR3 is 16 amino acids. The CDR3 spells CASSKLAGARPETQYF. DNA of the CDR3: TGTGCCAGTAGTAAGCTAGCGGGGGCCCGCCCAGAGACCCAGTACTTC.

In its sample, this clone was seen a few times. V gene TRBV9 combines with J gene TRBJ2-2; D not certain. Germline V gives CDR1 SGDLS, CDR2 YYNGEE. Trimming left V 0 bases short and J 3 bases short, with 6 bases between. This CDR3 is 14 amino acids long. Here the CDR3 DNA reads TGTGCCAGCAGCGTAGAGCCCCACACCGGGGAGCTGTTTTTT. Its protein is CASSVEPHTGELFF.

This CDR3 is CASSLDLGQGAISGNTIYF. CDR3 coding DNA: TGTGCCAGCAGCTTAGATCTTGGACAGGGGGCGATTTCTGGAAACACCATATATTTT. V gene TRBV11-2 combines with J gene TRBJ1-3, with TRBD1 matching 11 bases. Germline CDR1 reads SGHAT; CDR2 reads FQNNGV. The CDR3 is 19 amino acids. The ends lost 0 bases at V and 1 base at J; junction bases unmatched: 8.

V is TRBV3-1 (or the pseudogene TRBV3-2) and J is TRBJ2-5; 11 bases map to TRBD2. The ends lost 0 bases at V and 1 base at J; junction bases unmatched: 1. Germline V gene data show CDR1 as LGHDT and CDR2 as YNNKEL (reference sequence). The CDR3 runs to 16 residues. CDR3 amino acids: CASSQELAGVQETQYF. CDR3 nucleotides: TGTGCCAGCAGCCAAGAACTAGCGGGGGTCCAAGAGACCCAGTACTTC.

The chain uses TRBV5-8 and TRBJ1-4, with TRBD1 matching 9 bases. Per germline, CDR1 SGHTS and CDR2 YDEGEE. The length of the CDR3 is 15 residues. Trimming cost V 0 bases and J 10 bases; bases outside gene matches: 7. The CDR3 DNA sequence: TGTGCCAGCAGCTTGGAGGGACAGGGCTACGGAAAACTGTTTTTT. Amino acids: CASSLEGQGYGKLFF.

This clone was found once. The chain uses TRBV6-5 and TRBJ2-7; TRBD1 matches at 9 bases. Germline-derived CDR1 and CDR2 are MNHEY and SVGAGI. Unmatched junction bases numbered 0, after V lost 2 bases and J lost 1 base. This CDR3 contains 14 residues. Here the CDR3 DNA reads TGTGCCAGCAGTTACGGACAGGGGTCCTACGAGCAGTACTTC. Encoded protein: CASSYGQGSYEQYF.

The V gene is TRBV6-2 or TRBV6-3, the J gene TRBJ2-2, with 8 bases aligning to TRBD1. Germline V gene sequence: CDR1 MNHEY, CDR2 SVGEGT. CDR3 length equals 15 residues. Trimming cost V 4 bases and J 5 bases; bases outside gene matches: 6. CDR3 nucleotide sequence: TGTGCCAGCAGTTTGCAGGGGGCTTTGACCGGGGAGCTGTTTTTT. As protein: CASSLQGALTGELFF.

The J gene is TRBJ2-4, the V gene TRBV15; perhaps TRBD1 as D (6 bases). The CDR3 has 18 residues. V was trimmed by 2 bases and J by 0 bases, leaving 17 bases between them. Germline values: CDR1 LNHNV, CDR2 YYDKDF (reference sequence). CDR3 residues: CATSRTRQALTAKNIQYF. The CDR3 region has the DNA TGTGCCACCAGCAGAACCCGACAGGCCCTTACAGCCAAAAACATTCAGTACTTC.

The gene calls are TRBV19 and TRBJ2-2; the D gene is possibly TRBD2 (6 bases). Germline CDR1 and CDR2: LNHDA and SQIVND (reference sequence). V lost 5 bases and J 1 base, leaving 20 bases between the germline ends. This CDR3 spans 18 amino acids. The CDR3 here is CASSGLRWGEKNTGELFF. The CDR3 DNA follows: TGTGCCAGTAGTGGGTTAAGGTGGGGGGAAAAGAACACCGGGGAGCTGTTTTTT.

The V gene is TRBV6-1, the J gene TRBJ2-7; 8 nucleotides match TRBD1. J was trimmed by 2 bases and V by 2 bases; bases with no gene match: 8. This CDR3 contains 16 residues. Germline CDR1 reads MNHNS; CDR2 reads SASEGT. CDR3 nucleotide sequence: TGTGCCAGCAGTGAAATAGGAGGACAGGGCCCCTACGAGCAGTACTTC. This sequence encodes CASSEIGGQGPYEQYF.

This clone turned up a few times. The gene calls are TRBV14 and TRBJ1-2; 8 bases map to TRBD1. This CDR3 contains 17 residues. V shed 0 bases and J 3 bases; nucleotides not matched to a gene: 9. The V gene's germline CDR1 is SGHDN and CDR2 FVKESK. The CDR3 bases are TGTGCCAGCAGCCAAGATCATGGCGACAGGGGATACTATGGCTACACCTTC. Its protein product is CASSQDHGDRGYYGYTF.

CDR3 nucleotide sequence: TGCGCCAGCAGCTGGAGGGCGGGCTTCTCCTACAATGAGCAGTTCTTC. This encodes CASSWRAGFSYNEQFF. The chain joins TRBV4-3 to TRBJ2-1, with D perhaps matching TRBD2 (6 bases). The V end was cut by 5 bases, the J end by 0 bases, with 14 bases between. There are 16 residues in the CDR3. The V gene's germline CDR1 is LGHNA and CDR2 YSLEER.

This clone was counted once. V is TRBV12-3 or TRBV12-4 and J is TRBJ2-1, with D uncertain. The CDR3 totals 12 residues. The V and J ends lost 5 bases and 7 bases respectively, with 9 bases between them. Here the CDR3 reads CASSASRNEQFF. CDR3 coding DNA: TGTGCCAGCAGTGCCTCGAGGAATGAGCAGTTCTTC.

The chain has TRBV7-9 and TRBJ1-1; 7 bases fit TRBD1. CDR1 and CDR2 from the germline V gene are SEHNR and FQNEAQ (reference sequence). J lost 0 bases, V lost 3 bases, and 1 base had no gene match. The CDR3 extends over 14 amino acids. The CDR3: CASSFGQVNTEAFF. CDR3 bases: TGTGCCAGCAGCTTCGGACAGGTGAACACTGAAGCTTTCTTT.

The gene calls are TRBV7-9 and TRBJ1-5; D unresolved. The CDR3 length is 15 residues. Trimming removed 5 bases from V and 0 bases from J, with 11 bases in between. Germline loops: CDR1 SEHNR, CDR2 FQNEAQ (reference sequence). For the CDR3, the DNA is TGTGCCAGCAGCCCGAGAGGGAGTAGCAATCAGCCCCAGCATTTT. Protein sequence: CASSPRGSSNQPQHF.

This rearrangement joins TRBV10-3 to TRBJ2-7, with 9 bases that match TRBD1. V shed 2 bases, J shed 6 bases, and the junction held 5 bases outside the gene matches. The CDR3 runs to 14 residues. Germline assignment: CDR1 ENHRY and CDR2 SYGVKD. The CDR3 loop is CAISERTGALEQYF. CDR3 sequence (DNA): TGTGCCATCAGTGAGCGGACAGGGGCACTCGAGCAGTACTTC.

The gene calls are TRBV6-5 and TRBJ2-7; 9 positions agree with TRBD1. Germline values: CDR1 MNHEY, CDR2 SVGAGI. The V segment lost 5 bases and the J segment 2 bases; nucleotides outside the gene matches: 4. The CDR3 extends over 14 amino acids. The CDR3 spells CASSPGTGPYEQYF. The DNA of the CDR3 is TGTGCCAGCAGTCCTGGGACAGGGCCCTACGAGCAGTACTTC.

The V gene is TRBV11-3, the J gene TRBJ2-2, with 10 positions matching TRBD1. J lost 6 bases, V lost 8 bases, and 3 bases had no gene match. CDR3 length: 13 residues. Germline loops: CDR1 SGHNT, CDR2 YENEEA. CDR3 protein: CASRDRGAGELFF. In nucleotides, the CDR3 is TGTGCCAGCCGGGACAGGGGTGCCGGGGAGCTGTTTTTT.

V is TRBV5-1 and J is TRBJ2-2, with TRBD1 matching over 7 bases. The CDR3 is made up of 15 amino acids. CDR1 is SGHRS and CDR2 is YFSETQ in the germline V gene. Trimming cost V 5 bases and J 1 base; bases outside gene matches: 5. The CDR3 here is CASSSGGLNTGELFF. In DNA, the CDR3 is TGCGCCAGCAGTTCAGGGGGTCTGAACACCGGGGAGCTGTTTTTT.

The CDR3 loop is CASSAEEETQYF. The CDR3 DNA sequence: TGTGCCAGCAGCGCAGAAGAAGAGACCCAGTACTTC. The genes are TRBV7-9 and TRBJ2-5; no clear D. V lost 5 bases to trimming and J lost 3 bases, with 7 bases between them. CDR3 size: 12 residues. Per germline, CDR1 SEHNR and CDR2 FQNEAQ (reference sequence). Drawing the rest from reference TRBV7-9 and TRBJ2-5, the complete variable domain is DTGVSQNPRHKITKRGQNVTFRCDPISEHNRLYWYRQTLGQGPEFLTYFQNEAQLEKSRLLSDRFSAERPKGSFSTLEIQRTEQGDSAMYLCASSAEEETQYFGPGTRLLVL.

On this clone: Other nucleotide sequences from this sample produce the same CDR3. This chain uses TRBV24-1 with TRBJ2-1, with a tentative D call TRBD1 (5 bases). V lost 2 bases to trimming and J lost 0 bases, with 7 bases between them. CDR1 and CDR2 (germline): KGHDR, SFDVKD. The CDR3 contains 15 residues. CDR3 amino acids: CATSDSQGSYNEQFF. For the CDR3, the DNA is TGTGCCACCAGTGATTCGCAGGGCTCCTACAATGAGCAGTTCTTC.

This chain uses TRBV5-6 with TRBJ2-3; 7 bases are a match to TRBD1. The CDR3 contains 14 residues. The V and J ends lost 4 bases and 6 bases, in that order; junction bases with no gene match: 8. Germline CDR1 and CDR2: SGHDT and YYEEEE. The chain's CDR3 is CASSAPQGWDTQYF. The CDR3 region has the DNA TGTGCCAGCAGCGCCCCACAGGGGTGGGATACGCAGTATTTT.

With regard to this clone: An end of the junction differs from the germline gene, which may be a read error. The V gene is TRBV6-2 or TRBV6-3, the J gene TRBJ1-2; D call uncertain. From germline, CDR1 is MNHEY and CDR2 SVGEGT. The CDR3 covers 13 residues. CDR3 protein: CVSSYSPSRGYTF. Here the CDR3 DNA reads TGTGTCAGCAGTTACAGCCCCTCGAGAGGCTACACCTTC.

CDR3 region: CASSGTNSYEQYF. Here the CDR3 DNA reads TGTGCCAGCAGTGGGACTAACTCCTACGAGCAGTACTTC. The V call is TRBV25-1, the J call TRBJ2-7; the D gene is possibly TRBD2 (6 bases). CDR3 length: 13 residues. Deletions cut 4 bases from V and 0 bases from J, with 7 bases between. Germline CDR1 MGHDK, CDR2 SYGVNS.